This T cell receptor beta chain was sequenced during a study of immune cell composition in non-small cell lung cancer. In the study overall: Tumours were mainly lung adenocarcinoma or squamous cell carcinoma.

Repertoires were generated with immunoSEQ multiplex PCR, while TCRdb's copy carries only in-frame clones and drops some. Counted here are around 5,000 clones, approximately 91% occurring once; the ten biggest clones make up 5.8%. Germline V CDR1 and CDR2: LGHNA, YNFKEQ. V shed 5 bases and J 0 bases; nucleotides not matched to a gene: 5. This CDR3 has 15 amino acids. Details on this clone: Its antigen is undetermined.

Overall study findings and caveats: Smoking pack-years did not significantly correlate with tumour TCR-beta clonality. It was not proven that tumour-reactive clones equal dominant tumour-associated clones. Tumour-associated clones >0.5% occurred in roughly 30% of adenocarcinomas, roughly 75% of squamous.

Normal lung was sampled as far from the tumour as possible, at least 3 cm. The sequence was obtained from a human donor with non-small cell lung cancer. Some clones in this sample may be carry-over from other donors' samples. The sample was non-adjacent lung tissue. The V gene is TRBV4-2, the J gene TRBJ2-7; TRBD2 aligns across 9 bases. CDR3: CASSSLAGASYEQYF. In DNA, the CDR3 is TGTGCCAGCAGCTCCTTAGCGGGAGCCTCCTACGAGCAGTACTTC.